This T cell receptor beta chain was sequenced during a study of shared clonotypes between healthy human individuals. The CDR3 totals 11 residues. CDR1 MDHEN and CDR2 SYDVKM come from the germline V gene. Trimming removed 5 bases at V and 4 bases at J, with 5 bases between. The assay was immunoSEQ multiplex PCR, and TCRdb's table has in-frame clones only and misses some. Of over a million clones listed, about 75% are singletons. This clone showed up just a few times. This sequence originates from a man in his late teens or twenties in good health. Sequencing was carried out using memory CD4+ T cells sorted from blood. This sample's subset: CD45RA-negative fraction. The chain recombines TRBV28 with TRBJ1-2; no clear D gene. The CDR3: CASSRAYGYTF. The DNA for the CDR3 is TGTGCCAGCAGTAGAGCCTATGGCTACACCTTC.